This TCR beta chain was observed in a study of Graves' ophthalmopathy and Graves' hyperthyroidism. The CDR3 sequence is 13 residues long. The germline CDR1 and CDR2 sequences are SEHNR and FQNEAQ (reference sequence). Trimming left V 3 bases short and J 3 bases short, with 9 bases between. Orbital computed tomography and thyroid ultrasound, along with TRAb, serum thyroxine and clinical symptoms, underpinned diagnosis. Amplified material comprised TCR beta CDR3 regions derived from RNA transcripts. First-round RT-PCR used HTBI primers; second-round multiplex PCR followed. TCRdb recomputed calls from the multiplex PCR reads with MiXCR, one row per CDR3 protein. The data hold 240,000 or so distinct CDR3 sequences, with around 42% observed a single time.

This sequence was found in an adult man with Graves' ophthalmopathy. Sequencing used peripheral blood. This chain connects TRBV7-9 to TRBJ2-7; D is perhaps TRBD1 (6 bases). CDR3 amino acids: CASSFGRGYEQYF. CDR3 bases: TGTGCCAGCAGCTTTGGCAGGGGCTACGAGCAGTACTTC.